Shown below are 6 T cell receptor beta chains from a single sample sequenced in a study of CD8+CD57+ T cells in acquired aplastic anemia. Genomic DNA was employed as the template in profiling TCR beta VDJ and CDR3. A single record per CDR3 protein comes from TCRdb applying MiXCR to the reads. Among 50,000 or so distinct CDR3 sequences listed, approximately 50% were seen once. Before being chosen for sequencing, patients had shown CD8+CD57+ cell expansion by flow cytometry. The sequenced sample consisted of sorted CD4+, CD8+, or CD8+CD57+ T cells (not recorded which) from PBMCs. Source of these receptors: a human donor with aplastic anemia.

The chain has TRBV19 and TRBJ1-6; 8 bases line up with TRBD1. CDR3 length: 13 residues. The V segment lost 6 bases and the J segment 7 bases; nucleotides outside the gene matches: 2. CDR1 and CDR2 (germline): LNHDA, SQIVND (reference sequence). CDR3 amino acids: CASRDRDNSPLHF. CDR3 coding DNA: TGTGCCAGTAGGGACAGGGACAATTCACCCCTCCACTTT.

This clonotype was picked up a small number of times. The chain couples TRBV2 to TRBJ1-6; D gene uncertain. CDR3 length: 13 residues. The V gene's germline CDR1 is SNHLY and CDR2 FYNNEI. V was shortened by 6 bases and J by 6 bases, with 9 bases between the two germline ends. CDR3 nucleotide sequence: TGTGCCAGCAGCTGGGAAGCTAATTCACCCCTCCACTTT. Translated, it gives CASSWEANSPLHF.

This chain links TRBV24-1 with TRBJ1-5; 7 positions match TRBD1. The junction had 6 bases not matched to a gene; V was cut back by 5 bases and J by 3 bases. The CDR3 consists of 15 residues. In germline, CDR1 is KGHDR, CDR2 SFDVKD. CDR3 DNA sequence: TGTGCCACCAGTGGACCGGGACAGTACAATCAGCCCCAGCATTTT. It specifies CATSGPGQYNQPQHF.

For this clonotype: At one of its ends the junction is not consistent with the germline gene, which may arise from a read error. V gene TRBV2 combines with J gene TRBJ2-7; 9 positions match TRBD1. CDR3 size: 15 residues. CDR1 SNHLY and CDR2 FYNNEI come from the germline V gene. CDR3 DNA sequence: TGTGCTAGCAGATCTCCGGGACAGGGTGTGGACGAGCAGTACTTC. It is translated as CASRSPGQGVDEQYF.

The V and J genes are TRBV29-1 and TRBJ2-5, with TRBD2 matching 10 bases. CDR1 is SQVTM and CDR2 is ANQGSEA in the germline V gene. Germline trimming cut 7 bases from V and 4 bases from J; bases unmatched to any gene: 12. The CDR3 totals 15 residues. The CDR3 DNA follows: TGCAGCGCTAGGAGGGGGCTAGCGGGGGCAGAGACCCAGTACTTC. Protein: CSARRGLAGAETQYF.

V usage is TRBV7-7 and J usage is TRBJ2-5; 9 positions agree with TRBD1. J gave up 5 bases and V 4 bases, and 8 bases lay outside the gene matches. In germline, CDR1 is SSHAT, CDR2 FNYEAQ (reference sequence). The CDR3 has 15 residues. The CDR3 loop reads CASSSGTGSGETQYF. CDR3 DNA: TGTGCCAGCAGCTCCGGGACAGGGAGTGGGGAGACCCAGTACTTC. Filled out from reference TRBV7-7 and TRBJ2-5, the complete variable domain reads GAGVSQSPRYKVTKRGQDVTLRCDPISSHATLYWYQQALGQGPEFLTYFNYEAQPDKSGLPSDRFSAERPEGSISTLTIQRTEQRDSAMYRCASSSGTGSGETQYFGPGTRLLVL.